Listed below are T cell receptor beta chains from one sample, sequenced in a study of post-analysis software for immune sequencing data. Each CDR3 protein is one row after TCRdb ran MiXCR on the PCR reads. The data contain roughly 410,000 distinct CDR3 sequences, approximately 33% of them singletons. The specimen was blood. The receptor source for this set is a girl aged 10 to 17 with multiple sclerosis. CDR3s include the opening cysteine and the closing phenylalanine or tryptophan. The order of the fields is CDR3 DNA, CDR3 protein, J gene, clone size, V gene, D gene. A D gene is named only where the DNA matches it firmly. Size tells how often a clone was seen (once, few, many) or the class of an expanded clone, and some rows leave it out.

TGCAGTGCCCCCGCTAGCGGAGATACGCAGTATTTT | CSAPASGDTQYF | TRBJ2-3 | - | TRBV20-1 | TRBD2
TGTGCCAGCAGCTCCCAGGACGGGCCCTACGAGCAGTACTTC | CASSSQDGPYEQYF | TRBJ2-7 | many | TRBV7-8 | -
TGTGCCAGCGGGAGAAACAGGGGGGGCCAGCCCCAGCATTTT | CASGRNRGGQPQHF | TRBJ1-5 | - | TRBV2 | TRBD1
TGTGCCAGTAGTCTCGGGACAGGGGCTGGTGAGCAGTACTTC | CASSLGTGAGEQYF | TRBJ2-5 | few | TRBV27 | TRBD1
TGTGCCAGCAGTGGGGACAGCCGAATGGGAGAGACCCAGTTCTTC | CASSGDSRMGETQFF | TRBJ2-1 | - | TRBV9 | TRBD1
TGTGCCGGCAGAGGACAGGGGAAAGCCTACGAGCAGTACTTC | CAGRGQGKAYEQYF | TRBJ2-7 | - | TRBV28 | TRBD1
TGTGCCAGCAGGAGTGACCGGACAGATAATGAAAAACTGTTTTTT | CASRSDRTDNEKLFF | TRBJ1-4 | - | TRBV12-3/TRBV12-4 | -
TGTGCCAGCAGCCCACCTCAAGGGAACAATGAGCAGTTCTTC | CASSPPQGNNEQFF | TRBJ2-1 | - | TRBV9 | -
TGTGCCAGCAGTGTGGCAGACGGGACAGGGGGTTCAAATAGCAATCAGCCCCAGCATTTT | CASSVADGTGGSNSNQPQHF | TRBJ1-5 | - | TRBV2 | TRBD1
TGCAGCGTTGAAGGATTCAGTGAAGCTTTCTTT | CSVEGFSEAFF | TRBJ1-1 | - | TRBV29-1 | -
TGTGCCATCAGCGGGGTGGCGGGGGTGGGCACAGATACGCAGTATTTT | CAISGVAGVGTDTQYF | TRBJ2-3 | - | TRBV10-3 | TRBD2
TGTGCCAGCAGTGAAATCAGGCAGAACACTGAAGCTTTCTTT | CASSEIRQNTEAFF | TRBJ1-1 | few | TRBV6-1 | -
TGCGCCAGCAGCTACGGACAGGGCCGTGAAAAACTGTTTTTT | CASSYGQGREKLFF | TRBJ1-4 | - | TRBV5-1 | TRBD1
TGCGCCAGCAGCTTAGGTTCCAGGGAAGAGACCCAGTACTTC | CASSLGSREETQYF | TRBJ2-5 | - | TRBV5-1 | -
TGCGCCAGCAGCCAACCGGGACGGGTTTTTAACTATGGCTACACCTTC | CASSQPGRVFNYGYTF | TRBJ1-2 | - | TRBV4-1 | -
TGTGCCAGCAGCCAAGGGACAGTGAAGAACACTGAAGCTTTCTTT | CASSQGTVKNTEAFF | TRBJ1-1 | - | TRBV3-1 | -
TGTGCCAGCAGCTTAAGGTGGTCAGAGGGAACCGGGGCCAACGTCCTGACTTTC | CASSLRWSEGTGANVLTF | TRBJ2-6 | many | TRBV7-3 | -
TGTGCCAGCAGCGTAGCGGGAAGATCCTACGAGCAGTACTTC | CASSVAGRSYEQYF | TRBJ2-7 | - | TRBV9 | -
TGCAGTGCTAGAGTTCCCCCCTCCATGAACACTGAAGCTTTCTTT | CSARVPPSMNTEAFF | TRBJ1-1 | few | TRBV20-1 | -
TGCAGCGGGGAGGGGGCTCAAGAGACCCAGTACTTC | CSGEGAQETQYF | TRBJ2-5 | - | TRBV29-1 | -
TGTGCCAGCAGTCCGGTGGGAACCGCCAGCGGCGAGCAGTACTTC | CASSPVGTASGEQYF | TRBJ2-7 | - | TRBV6-1 | -
TGTGCCAGCAATGTTCGGGCCCCCTACGAGCAGTACTTC | CASNVRAPYEQYF | TRBJ2-7 | - | TRBV28 | -
TGCGCCAGCAGCTTGGGGTGGACTAGCGGGGGAACAGATACGCAGTATTTT | CASSLGWTSGGTDTQYF | TRBJ2-3 | - | TRBV5-1 | TRBD2
TGCGCCAGCGCGGGGGGACAGGGCGCCTACAATGAGCAGTTCTTC | CASAGGQGAYNEQFF | TRBJ2-1 | - | TRBV5-1 | -
TGTGCCAGCAGCTTGGAGGGACAGGGATATGGCTACACCTTC | CASSLEGQGYGYTF | TRBJ1-2 | few | TRBV7-8 | TRBD1
TGTGCCAGCAGCCGAACCTTCGGCGTCGTGGAGACCCAGTACTTC | CASSRTFGVVETQYF | TRBJ2-5 | - | TRBV3-1 | -
TGTGCCAGCAGCCCCTCGGTGGGGACTGAAGCTTTCTTT | CASSPSVGTEAFF | TRBJ1-1 | - | TRBV7-3 | -
TGTGCCAGCAGCCAGAAGGCCTCGGTGGGGGGGCTCAACAATGAGCAGTTCTTC | CASSQKASVGGLNNEQFF | TRBJ2-1 | - | TRBV14 | -
TGTGCCAGCAGCGTACAAGGGAAAGAGACCCAGTACTTC | CASSVQGKETQYF | TRBJ2-5 | few | TRBV9 | -
TGTGCTAGTGGTTTGGCACACAGGTCTACGAACTATGGCTACACCTTC | CASGLAHRSTNYGYTF | TRBJ1-2 | - | TRBV12-5 | -
TGTGCCACCAGAGACAGGGAGGGAGATACGCAGTATTTT | CATRDREGDTQYF | TRBJ2-3 | few | TRBV24-1 | -
TGTGCCAGCACCGATTCTATGGGGGGCACAGATACGCAGTATTTT | CASTDSMGGTDTQYF | TRBJ2-3 | - | TRBV6-5 | -
TGTGCCAGCAGCCAAGTTGGCCCACGCTACAATGAGCAGTTCTTC | CASSQVGPRYNEQFF | TRBJ2-1 | - | TRBV14 | -
TGTGCCACCAGCAGAGCGGCGGAGCCCCAGCATTTT | CATSRAAEPQHF | TRBJ1-5 | - | TRBV15 | -
TGCGCCAGCACCCCGACAGGGGCCCCGAACTATGGCTACACCTTC | CASTPTGAPNYGYTF | TRBJ1-2 | - | TRBV5-1 | TRBD1
TGTGCCAGCTCACCATATGGGTCCTTACGAAATGAGCAGTTCTTC | CASSPYGSLRNEQFF | TRBJ2-1 | - | TRBV25-1 | -
TGTGCCAGCAGCTTAGATCGCAGGAGCACAGATACGCAGTATTTT | CASSLDRRSTDTQYF | TRBJ2-3 | - | TRBV7-2 | -
TGTGCCATCTCCGGGACGTACGACAATGAGCAGTTCTTC | CAISGTYDNEQFF | TRBJ2-1 | - | TRBV10-3 | -
TGTGCCAGCAGCTTAAGGACCATACATGAGCAGTTCTTC | CASSLRTIHEQFF | TRBJ2-1 | - | TRBV7-9 | -
TGCGCCAGCAGCTCTGACAGGAGGGATACGCAGTATTTT | CASSSDRRDTQYF | TRBJ2-3 | once | TRBV5-1 | -
TGTGCCAGCAGCCAAGACTCCTCTGGGACCTCCTACGAGCAGTACTTC | CASSQDSSGTSYEQYF | TRBJ2-7 | - | TRBV4-2 | -
TGTGCCAGCCTGAGGCAGGGGGTTGGCATTTACGAGCAGTACTTC | CASLRQGVGIYEQYF | TRBJ2-7 | - | TRBV2 | TRBD1
TGTGCCAGCAGTTTTGGTCTAGCCGCAAATGAGCAGTTCTTC | CASSFGLAANEQFF | TRBJ2-1 | many | TRBV12-3/TRBV12-4 | -
TGTGCCAGCAGCGGGAGTAGAAACAGATTAAGGGTCCAAGAGACCCAGTACTTC | CASSGSRNRLRVQETQYF | TRBJ2-5 | - | TRBV2 | -
TGTGCCAGCAGTCAACGGACAGGCACGAACACTGAAGCTTTCTTT | CASSQRTGTNTEAFF | TRBJ1-1 | - | TRBV12-3/TRBV12-4 | TRBD1
TGCGCCAGCAGCTGGACACTCCAAGAGACCCAGTACTTC | CASSWTLQETQYF | TRBJ2-5 | few | TRBV5-1 | -
TGTGCCAGCCGGGCCTCGGGTATCAATGAGCAGTTCTTC | CASRASGINEQFF | TRBJ2-1 | - | TRBV28 | -
TGTGCCAGCAGTGAAAACAGGGGTCGGGAGCAGTACTTC | CASSENRGREQYF | TRBJ2-7 | many | TRBV25-1 | TRBD1
TGCGCCAGCAGCCAAGATCTGGGGACACAAGAGACCCAGTACTTC | CASSQDLGTQETQYF | TRBJ2-5 | - | TRBV4-3 | -